What follows are 24 T cell receptor beta chains derived from one specimen sequenced in a study of blood T cell repertoires in COVID-19. Profiling relied on immunoSEQ multiplex PCR, and the TCRdb table lists in-frame clones only, not all of them. The table shows 200,000 to 250,000 clones, with 88% occurring only once. Specimen: PBMCs or T cells enriched from blood (not recorded which). The receptors come from a woman in her 30s who had recovered from COVID-19.

The gene calls are TRBV9 and TRBJ1-3; 8 bases agree with TRBD1. With V trimmed by 2 bases and J by 2 bases, 3 bases remained unmatched. Germline V gene sequence: CDR1 SGDLS, CDR2 YYNGEE. This CDR3 comprises 15 residues. CDR3: CASSVEDRAGNTIYF. The CDR3 DNA sequence: TGTGCCAGCAGCGTCGAGGACAGGGCTGGAAACACCATATATTTT. Full variable domain (missing parts from reference TRBV9 and TRBJ1-3): DSGVTQTPKHLITATGQRVTLRCSPRSGDLSVYWYQQSLDQGLQFLIQYYNGEERAKGNILERFSAQQFPDLHSELNLSSLELGDSALYFCASSVEDRAGNTIYFGEGSWLTVV.

V is TRBV2 and J is TRBJ1-5; the D is unclear. V was pared by 5 bases and J by 5 bases, with 10 bases between. The V gene's germline CDR1 is SNHLY and CDR2 FYNNEI. CDR3 length equals 13 residues. Here the CDR3 DNA reads TGTGCCAGCAGTACTGGGCCTGATCAGCCCCAGCATTTT. Encoded protein: CASSTGPDQPQHF.

V gene TRBV18 combines with J gene TRBJ1-1; D is perhaps TRBD1 (6 bases). V was pared by 3 bases and J by 1 base, with 12 bases between. The CDR3 is 15 residues long. Germline values: CDR1 KGHSH, CDR2 LQKENI. In DNA form, the CDR3 reads TGTGCCAGCTCACCCAATCAGGGGACGAACACTGAAGCTTTCTTT. Its protein product is CASSPNQGTNTEAFF.

V gene TRBV27 combines with J gene TRBJ1-2; TRBD1 matches 7 bases. CDR1 is MNHEY, CDR2 SMNVEV, per germline (reference sequence). This CDR3 contains 14 residues. With V trimmed by 5 bases and J by 7 bases, 10 bases remained unmatched. The DNA of the CDR3 is TGTGCCAGCAGTCCTGGGACAGTTATCTTTGGCTACACCTTC. It codes for CASSPGTVIFGYTF.

The chain recombines TRBV5-1 with TRBJ1-1, with D possibly being TRBD1 (5 bases). Germline V gene data show CDR1 as SGHRS and CDR2 as YFSETQ. Deletions cut 4 bases from V and 8 bases from J, with 18 bases between. This CDR3 has 14 residues. The CDR3 here is CASSQNVRTPEAFF. The CDR3 nucleotides are TGCGCCAGCAGCCAAAACGTTAGGACACCCGAAGCTTTCTTT.

The chain couples TRBV2 to TRBJ1-2; 7 nucleotides match TRBD1. J gave up 4 bases and V 8 bases, and 16 bases lay outside the gene matches. Germline V gene data show CDR1 as SNHLY and CDR2 as FYNNEI. The CDR3 totals 16 residues. The CDR3 spells CASRGGTGVLGYGYTF. CDR3 sequence (DNA): TGTGCCAGCCGAGGCGGAACAGGGGTTTTGGGCTATGGCTACACCTTC.

This clone has just one count. This rearrangement joins TRBV12-3 or TRBV12-4 to TRBJ1-1; tentatively, D is TRBD1 (6 bases). The CDR3 spans 12 residues. The V end was cut by 5 bases, the J end by 8 bases, with 12 bases between. CDR3 residues: CASSKQGWEAFF. The CDR3 DNA reads as TGTGCCAGCAGTAAACAGGGTTGGGAAGCTTTCTTT.

This clone was recorded once. The chain links TRBV6-1 to TRBJ2-7; 7 nucleotides align to TRBD1. Germline CDR1 and CDR2: MNHNS and SASEGT. Trimming removed 1 base from V and 4 bases from J; junction bases left unmatched: 4. CDR3 length equals 14 residues. CDR3 region: CASSEVDRVYEQYF. DNA of the CDR3: TGTGCCAGCAGTGAAGTCGACAGGGTATACGAGCAGTACTTC.

The genes are TRBV5-1 and TRBJ2-3; 11 nucleotides agree with TRBD2. The germline gives CDR1 SGHRS, CDR2 YFSETQ. V shed 3 bases, J shed 6 bases, and the junction held 9 bases outside the gene matches. There are 16 residues in the CDR3. DNA of the CDR3: TGCGCCAGCAGCTCGCACGGGGCTAGCGGGGGGGATACGCAGTATTTT. It specifies CASSSHGASGGDTQYF.

Turning to this clone: The identical CDR3 is also encoded by other nucleotide sequences in the sample. The V call is TRBV29-1, the J call TRBJ2-7, with 10 positions matching TRBD1. CDR3 length: 14 residues. The germline gives CDR1 SQVTM, CDR2 ANQGSEA. Unmatched junction bases numbered 6, after V lost 6 bases and J lost 1 base. The CDR3 nucleotides are TGCAGCGTGAGTCCGGGACAGGGGTCCTACGAGCAGTACTTC. Its translation is CSVSPGQGSYEQYF.

This chain uses TRBV7-6 with TRBJ1-5, with a tentative D call TRBD1 (5 bases). This CDR3 is built from 15 residues. V was clipped by 1 base and J by 3 bases, with 10 bases between them. Looked up from germline, CDR1 is SGHVS and CDR2 is FNYEAQ. The CDR3 protein is CASSLGGAHNQPQHF. The CDR3 DNA follows: TGTGCCAGCAGCTTAGGGGGCGCCCACAATCAGCCCCAGCATTTT.

This clone was seen only once. This chain connects TRBV11-3 to TRBJ2-3; 8 positions match TRBD2. In germline, CDR1 is SGHNT, CDR2 YENEEA. CDR3 length: 14 amino acids. The junction had 7 bases not matched to a gene; V was cut back by 5 bases and J by 6 bases. CDR3 loop: CASSPGLALDTQYF. DNA of the CDR3: TGTGCCAGCAGCCCCGGACTAGCTTTGGATACGCAGTATTTT.

The rearrangement joins TRBV5-1 to TRBJ2-7, with 7 bases fitting TRBD1. The junction had 4 bases not matched to a gene; V was cut back by 4 bases and J by 0 bases. This CDR3 contains 14 residues. The germline V gene has CDR1 SGHRS and CDR2 YFSETQ. CDR3 region: CASSPDRSSYEQYF. CDR3 in DNA: TGCGCCAGCAGCCCGGACAGGTCCTCCTACGAGCAGTACTTC.

The chain carries TRBV4-2 and TRBJ2-7; 10 nucleotides match TRBD1. Per the germline V gene, CDR1 is LGHNA and CDR2 is YNFKEQ. V shed 0 bases, J shed 0 bases, and the junction held 2 bases outside the gene matches. This CDR3 region has 16 residues. CDR3 DNA: TGTGCCAGCAGCCAAGATGGGACAGGGGTCTCCTACGAGCAGTACTTC. It translates to CASSQDGTGVSYEQYF.

V and J are TRBV18 and TRBJ1-5; D may be TRBD1 (6 bases). This CDR3 has 14 amino acids. Germline CDR1 KGHSH, CDR2 LQKENI. Between the trimmed V and J ends, which lost 4 bases and 2 bases, there was a span of 9 bases. CDR3 sequence (DNA): TGTGCCAGCTCACAGGACAGCGGCAATCAGCCCCAGCATTTT. Its protein is CASSQDSGNQPQHF.

The rearrangement links TRBV5-5 to TRBJ2-1; TRBD2 might be the D (5 bases). V was cut by 3 bases and J by 10 bases, with 11 bases left in between. CDR3 size: 12 residues. Germline CDR1 reads SGHKS; CDR2 reads YYEKEE (reference sequence). The CDR3 DNA follows: TGTGCCAGCAGCTGGACTTGGACGGAGCAGTTCTTC. This gives the protein CASSWTWTEQFF.

CDR3 sequence (DNA): TGCGCCAGCAGGGAGGACCCAAATGAAAAACTGTTTTTT. It encodes CASREDPNEKLFF. The chain joins TRBV5-1 to TRBJ1-4; D uncertain. CDR1 is SGHRS, CDR2 YFSETQ, per germline. V dropped 5 bases and J dropped 5 bases, with 10 bases sitting between them. The CDR3 has 13 amino acids.

This chain uses TRBV11-1 with TRBJ2-2, with 7 bases lining up with TRBD2. This CDR3 spans 16 amino acids. V was pared by 2 bases and J by 5 bases, with 8 bases of the junction left unmatched. Germline assignment: CDR1 SGHAT and CDR2 FQDESV (reference sequence). The CDR3 is CASSLTRLAPTGELFF. The CDR3 nucleotides are TGTGCCAGCAGCTTAACCCGACTAGCCCCGACCGGGGAGCTGTTTTTT.

This clone was recorded a few times. The chain links TRBV7-3 to TRBJ1-6, with 7 bases that match TRBD1. After removal of 2 bases from V and 8 bases from J, the junction contained 3 bases not matched to a gene. The CDR3 length is 14 residues. Germline CDR1 reads SGHTA; CDR2 reads FQGTGA. CDR3 protein: CASSLQGVDSPLHF. The DNA of the CDR3 is TGTGCCAGCAGCTTACAGGGGGTGGATTCACCCCTCCACTTT. Complete variable domain (other parts from reference TRBV7-3 and TRBJ1-6): GAGVSQTPSNKVTEKGKYVELRCDPISGHTALYWYRQSLGQGPEFLIYFQGTGAADDSGLPNDRFFAVRPEGSVSTLKIQRTERGDSAVYLCASSLQGVDSPLHFGNGTRLTVT.

This clone was detected ten times or more. The CDR3 nucleotides are TGTGCCAGCAGTTACGCGACAGTAATGAACACTGAAGCTTTCTTT. This translates into CASSYATVMNTEAFF. This sequence joins TRBV6-5 and TRBJ1-1; tentative D call: TRBD1 (5 bases). The germline V and J ends were trimmed by 2 bases and 0 bases, with 10 bases remaining between them. The CDR3 sequence is 15 residues long. Germline-derived CDR1 and CDR2 are MNHEY and SVGAGI.

This chain uses TRBV19 with TRBJ2-3; D is ambiguous. From germline, CDR1 is LNHDA and CDR2 SQIVND (reference sequence). CDR3 size: 15 residues. V lost 2 bases, J lost 0 bases, and 9 bases lay in between. CDR3: CASSITFSSTDTQYF. CDR3 nucleotide sequence: TGTGCCAGTAGTATAACTTTCTCTAGCACAGATACGCAGTATTTT.

This clone was picked up one time. The J gene is TRBJ2-2, the V gene TRBV5-4; D not certain. With 3 bases removed from V and 1 base from J, the gap between germline ends came to 10 bases. The length of the CDR3 is 15 residues. CDR1 is SGHNT, CDR2 YYREEE, per germline (reference sequence). For the CDR3, the DNA is TGTGCCAGCAGCTCAACACAGATGAACACCGGGGAGCTGTTTTTT. It codes for CASSSTQMNTGELFF.

The genes are TRBV18 and TRBJ2-7, with TRBD1 matching over 8 bases. V was pared by 2 bases and J by 6 bases, with 9 bases of the junction left unmatched. Germline V gene lookup returns CDR1 KGHSH and CDR2 LQKENI. This CDR3 is 15 amino acids long. The CDR3 coding sequence is TGTGCCAGCTCACCAGGGGCAGGGGGCCTTCTCGAGCAGTACTTC. The encoded protein is CASSPGAGGLLEQYF. Complete variable domain (other parts from reference TRBV18 and TRBJ2-7): NAGVMQNPRHLVRRRGQEARLRCSPMKGHSHVYWYRQLPEEGLKFMVYLQKENIIDESGMPKERFSAEFPKEGPSILRIQQVVRGDSAAYFCASSPGAGGLLEQYFGPGTRLTVT.

The genes are TRBV10-3 and TRBJ2-7, with 11 nucleotides matching TRBD1. The CDR3 totals 13 residues. Germline V gene lookup returns CDR1 ENHRY and CDR2 SYGVKD. V gave up 6 bases and J gave up 6 bases; unmatched junction bases: 4. The CDR3 is CAISGQGAGEQYF. The CDR3 DNA is TGTGCCATCAGCGGACAGGGGGCGGGCGAGCAGTACTTC.